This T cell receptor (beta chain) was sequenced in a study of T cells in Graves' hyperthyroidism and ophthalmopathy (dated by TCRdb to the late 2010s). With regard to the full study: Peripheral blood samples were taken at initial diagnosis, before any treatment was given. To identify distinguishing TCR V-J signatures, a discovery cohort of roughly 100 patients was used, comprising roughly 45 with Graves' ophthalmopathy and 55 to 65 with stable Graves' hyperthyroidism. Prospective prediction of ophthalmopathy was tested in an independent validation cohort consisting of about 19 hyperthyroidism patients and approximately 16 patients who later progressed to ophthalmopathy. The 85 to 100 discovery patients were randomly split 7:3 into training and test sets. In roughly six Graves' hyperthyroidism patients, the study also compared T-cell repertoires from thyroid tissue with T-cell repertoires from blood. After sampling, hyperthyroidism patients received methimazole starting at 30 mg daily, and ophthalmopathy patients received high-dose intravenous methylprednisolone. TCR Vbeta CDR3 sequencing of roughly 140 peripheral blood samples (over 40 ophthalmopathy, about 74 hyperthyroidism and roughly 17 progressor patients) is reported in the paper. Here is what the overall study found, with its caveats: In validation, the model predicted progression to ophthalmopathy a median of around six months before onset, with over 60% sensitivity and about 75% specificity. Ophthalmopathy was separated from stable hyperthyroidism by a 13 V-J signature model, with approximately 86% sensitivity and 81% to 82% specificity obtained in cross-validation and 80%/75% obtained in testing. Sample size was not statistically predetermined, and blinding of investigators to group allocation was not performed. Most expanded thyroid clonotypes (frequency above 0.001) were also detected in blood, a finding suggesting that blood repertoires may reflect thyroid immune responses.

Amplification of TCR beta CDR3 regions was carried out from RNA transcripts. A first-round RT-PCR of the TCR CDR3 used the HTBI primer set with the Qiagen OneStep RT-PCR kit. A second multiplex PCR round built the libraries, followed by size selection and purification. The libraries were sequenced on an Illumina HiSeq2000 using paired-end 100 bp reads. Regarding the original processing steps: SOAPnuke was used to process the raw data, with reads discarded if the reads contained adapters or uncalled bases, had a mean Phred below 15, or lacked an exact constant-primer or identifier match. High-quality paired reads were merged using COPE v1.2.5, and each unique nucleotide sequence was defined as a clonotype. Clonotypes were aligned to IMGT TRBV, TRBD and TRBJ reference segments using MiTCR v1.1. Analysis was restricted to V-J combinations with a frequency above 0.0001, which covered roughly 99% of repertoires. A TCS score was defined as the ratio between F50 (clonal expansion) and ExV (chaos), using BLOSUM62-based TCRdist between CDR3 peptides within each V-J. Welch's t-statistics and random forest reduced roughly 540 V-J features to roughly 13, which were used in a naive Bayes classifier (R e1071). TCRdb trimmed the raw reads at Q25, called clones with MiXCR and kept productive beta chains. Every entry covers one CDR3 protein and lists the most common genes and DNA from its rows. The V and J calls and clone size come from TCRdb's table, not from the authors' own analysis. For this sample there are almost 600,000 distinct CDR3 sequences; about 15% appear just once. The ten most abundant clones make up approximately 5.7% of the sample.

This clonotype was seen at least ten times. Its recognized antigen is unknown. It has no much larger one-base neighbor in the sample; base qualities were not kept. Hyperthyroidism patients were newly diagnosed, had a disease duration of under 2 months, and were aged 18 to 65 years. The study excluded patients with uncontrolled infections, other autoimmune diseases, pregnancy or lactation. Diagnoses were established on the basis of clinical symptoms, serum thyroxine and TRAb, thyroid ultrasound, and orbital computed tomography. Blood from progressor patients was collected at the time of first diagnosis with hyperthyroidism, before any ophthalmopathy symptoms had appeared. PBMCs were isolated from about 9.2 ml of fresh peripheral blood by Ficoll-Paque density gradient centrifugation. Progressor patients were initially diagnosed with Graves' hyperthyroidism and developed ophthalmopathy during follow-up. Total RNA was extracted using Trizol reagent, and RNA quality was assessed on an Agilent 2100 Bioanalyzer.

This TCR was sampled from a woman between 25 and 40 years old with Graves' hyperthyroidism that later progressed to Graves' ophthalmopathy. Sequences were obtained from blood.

The CDR3 protein is CASSLAQRSYSGANVLTF. The DNA sequence is given as TGTGCCAGCAGCTTAGCGCAGCGGTCCTACTCTGGGGCCAACGTCCTGACTTTC. The chain is assembled from TRBV11-2 and TRBJ2-6; TRBD2 could be the D gene, as 5 bases match. The germline ends are 13 bases apart after V is trimmed by 1 base and J by 0 bases. The CDR1 and CDR2 encoded by the germline V gene are SGHAT and FQNNGV. Counted from cysteine to phenylalanine, this CDR3 has 18 amino acids. The kept DNA is CDR3 alone, 54 bases in frame from the first base.